These 27 T cell receptor beta chains were all obtained from the same sample, sequenced in a study of T-cell reconstitution after alpha-beta-depleted transplantation in children (dated by TCRdb to about 2016). The method was PCR. The listed sequencing device is Illumina HiSeq 2500. TCR libraries were prepared with molecular barcoding, using unique molecular identifiers to normalize TCRbeta repertoire quantification. The public reads were reprocessed in TCRdb via fastp at Q25 and MiXCR, keeping in-frame beta chains. Here each entry gathers all rows of one CDR3 protein and keeps the most common genes and DNA. The sample yields about 830,000 distinct CDR3 sequences; about 16% were counted once. The top ten constitute roughly 5% of the sample. What this sample's treatment or condition label stands for: allogeneic hematopoietic cell transplantation with graft depleted of TCRalphabeta T cells and CD19 B cells.

This material consisted of PBMCs, mostly from graft donor cells, taken 360 days after TCRalphabeta/CD19-depleted stem cell transplant. The receptor set was obtained from a male patient aged 5 to 17 who had a stem cell transplant for acute lymphoblastic leukemia, so the T cells may come from the graft donor.

The chain has TRBV20-1 and TRBJ1-2, with TRBD1 as a possible D gene (5 bases). The V gene's germline CDR1 is DFQATT and CDR2 SNEGSKA (reference sequence). V lost 1 base to trimming and J lost 4 bases, with 10 bases between them. The CDR3 is 13 amino acids. CDR3 region: CSARGQGGYGYTF. DNA of the CDR3: TGCAGTGCTAGAGGCCAGGGTGGCTATGGCTACACCTTC.

This clonotype was found many times. The genes are TRBV24-1 and TRBJ2-1; no clear D gene. Between the trimmed V and J ends, which lost 5 bases and 0 bases, there was a span of 13 bases. Germline CDR1 is KGHDR and CDR2 is SFDVKD. The CDR3 consists of 16 residues. CDR3 bases: TGTGCCACCAGTGCCGCGGACGCACCCTCCTACAATGAGCAGTTCTTC. As protein: CATSAADAPSYNEQFF.

The chain uses TRBV6-5 and TRBJ2-3; D remains ambiguous. CDR1 and CDR2 from the germline V gene are MNHEY and SVGAGI. V was cut by 2 bases and J by 0 bases, with 21 bases left in between. The CDR3 has 19 residues. CDR3 DNA sequence: TGTGCCAGCAGTTACAGGAAACAGTTTAAATATATTAGCACAGATACGCAGTATTTT. Protein sequence: CASSYRKQFKYISTDTQYF.

J is TRBJ2-6 and V is TRBV5-1; D ambiguous. CDR3 length: 15 amino acids. In germline, CDR1 is SGHRS, CDR2 YFSETQ. V was shortened by 0 bases and J by 0 bases, with 4 bases between the two germline ends. CDR3 sequence: CASSLAVSGANVLTF. DNA of the CDR3: TGCGCCAGCAGCTTGGCAGTCTCTGGGGCCAACGTCCTGACTTTC.

This clonotype was recorded at least ten times. V usage is TRBV24-1 and J usage is TRBJ2-1; D assignment may be TRBD1 or TRBD2 (5 bases each). The germline gives CDR1 KGHDR, CDR2 SFDVKD. V was trimmed by 4 bases and J by 8 bases, leaving 20 bases between them. The CDR3 is 16 residues long. CDR3 bases: TGTGCCACCAGTGACCCGATCGGGGCCGGCGTTGATGAGCAGTTCTTC. Protein product: CATSDPIGAGVDEQFF.

The chain is built from TRBV4-1 and TRBJ2-1; unclear D gene. Trimming shortened V by 4 bases and J by 8 bases, and 12 bases separated the two germline ends. CDR3 length equals 13 residues. Germline V gives CDR1 MGHRA, CDR2 YSYEKL. The CDR3 spells CASSRFEVDEQFF. The CDR3 DNA follows: TGCGCCAGCAGCCGATTTGAAGTGGATGAGCAGTTCTTC.

This clonotype was recorded at least ten times. The chain couples TRBV20-1 to TRBJ2-3, with a weak D call TRBD2 (6 bases). This CDR3 has 15 residues. With 3 bases removed from V and 0 bases from J, the gap between germline ends came to 13 bases. Germline V gene lookup returns CDR1 DFQATT and CDR2 SNEGSKA (reference sequence). The CDR3 nucleotides read TGCAGTGCTAGGGGACTTGAACCTAGCACAGATACGCAGTATTTT. As protein: CSARGLEPSTDTQYF.

V and J are TRBV5-1 and TRBJ2-2; 8 bases line up with TRBD2. V lost 0 bases to trimming and J lost 6 bases; unmatched junction nucleotides: 4. The CDR3 has 15 residues. Germline-derived CDR1 and CDR2 are SGHRS and YFSETQ. The CDR3 sequence: CASSLVSGRAGELFF. Written as DNA, the CDR3 is TGCGCCAGCAGCTTGGTGAGCGGGAGAGCCGGGGAGCTGTTTTTT.

Only a few counts were recorded for this clonotype. This sequence joins TRBV27 and TRBJ2-7; D is possibly TRBD1 or TRBD2 (6 bases each). The CDR3 contains 14 residues. Germline CDR1 is MNHEY and CDR2 is SMNVEV (reference sequence). Trimming shortened V by 6 bases and J by 4 bases, and 16 bases separated the two germline ends. For the CDR3, the DNA is TGTGCCAGCAGGGCACAGGGAGGAGATTACGAGCAGTACTTC. This encodes CASRAQGGDYEQYF.

The rearrangement joins TRBV5-1 to TRBJ2-3; no firm D call. V shed 0 bases and J shed 4 bases, with 15 bases lying between them. The germline V gene has CDR1 SGHRS and CDR2 YFSETQ. The length of the CDR3 is 16 residues. The CDR3 nucleotides read TGCGCCAGCAGCTTGGCGGCCAGGAAAGTCTCAGATACGCAGTATTTT. Its protein is CASSLAARKVSDTQYF.

In its sample, this clonotype was seen a few times. The chain uses TRBV6-5 and TRBJ2-7, with TRBD1 matching over 8 bases. In germline, CDR1 is MNHEY, CDR2 SVGAGI. This CDR3 has 15 amino acids. The V and J ends lost 0 bases and 5 bases, in that order; junction bases with no gene match: 6. The CDR3 DNA reads as TGTGCCAGCAGTTACTCCCAGGGGGCCGTCCACGAGCAGTACTTC. This encodes CASSYSQGAVHEQYF.

This clonotype was picked up a small number of times. The genes are TRBV5-1 and TRBJ2-3; 10 bases match TRBD2. CDR1 is SGHRS and CDR2 is YFSETQ in the germline V gene. The J segment lost 2 bases and the V segment lost 3 bases, leaving 12 bases of the junction unmatched. The length of the CDR3 is 18 residues. CDR3 nucleotide sequence: TGCGCCAGCAGCTCAGATCCGGGACTAGCGAGGTCCACAGATACGCAGTATTTT. As protein: CASSSDPGLARSTDTQYF.

This chain uses TRBV5-8 with TRBJ1-2; 8 bases fit TRBD1. V was clipped by 4 bases and J by 5 bases; unmatched bases: 7. The CDR3 extends over 14 amino acids. Germline CDR1 SGHTS, CDR2 YDEGEE. CDR3 coding DNA: TGTGCCAGCAGCAAATGGACAGGGCGGTATGGCTACACCTTC. Translating it yields CASSKWTGRYGYTF.

The chain recombines TRBV20-1 with TRBJ2-3; a possible D gene is TRBD2 (6 bases). The CDR3 is made up of 13 amino acids. V lost 3 bases and J lost 1, with 8 bases in between. Germline CDR1 is DFQATT and CDR2 is SNEGSKA (reference sequence). CDR3 loop: CSARGTRTDTQYF. Here the CDR3 DNA reads TGCAGTGCTAGGGGGACTCGCACAGATACGCAGTATTTT.

This clonotype has more than one count but fewer than ten. V gene TRBV12-3 or TRBV12-4 combines with J gene TRBJ2-1; no reliable D call. The CDR3 loop spans 14 amino acids. V was cut by 3 bases and J by 6 bases, with 12 bases left in between. CDR3 bases: TGTGCCAGCAGTTTGATATGGGATCGCAATGAGCAGTTCTTC. It translates to CASSLIWDRNEQFF.

The chain uses TRBV15 and TRBJ2-7; D is uncertain. Trimming left V 3 bases short and J 1 base short, with 10 bases between. The CDR3 is 14 amino acids. Germline CDR1 LNHNV, CDR2 YYDKDF (reference sequence). The CDR3 loop is CATSSSTGSYEQYF. The DNA for the CDR3 is TGTGCCACCAGCAGCTCGACGGGTTCCTACGAGCAGTACTTC.

This clonotype was recorded many times. V is TRBV12-3 or TRBV12-4 and J is TRBJ2-3, with a possible D match to TRBD2 (6 bases). V was clipped by 6 bases and J by 4 bases, with 17 bases between them. CDR3 length equals 15 residues. The DNA of the CDR3 is TGTGCCAGCAGGGCTGGGGACTTAGAGGCAGATACGCAGTATTTT. Its protein is CASRAGDLEADTQYF.

This chain connects TRBV12-3 or TRBV12-4 to TRBJ1-2; D is ambiguous. V was clipped by 8 bases and J by 7 bases, with 11 bases between them. The CDR3 loop spans 11 amino acids. The CDR3 DNA reads TGTGCCAGCTCACCATCGGTTGGCTACACCTTC. This sequence encodes CASSPSVGYTF.

This clonotype was observed a few times. The DNA of the CDR3 is TGTGCCAGCAGTTACGGACAGGCGTGGCCCACAGATACGCAGTATTTT. Residues: CASSYGQAWPTDTQYF. This chain connects TRBV6-5 to TRBJ2-3, with 7 positions matching TRBD1. The CDR3 length is 16 residues. CDR1 is MNHEY, CDR2 SVGAGI, per germline. V was clipped by 2 bases and J by 2 bases; unmatched bases: 7.

The rearrangement links TRBV7-9 to TRBJ2-5; 9 nucleotides match TRBD1. Per germline, CDR1 SEHNR and CDR2 FQNEAQ (reference sequence). The V and J ends lost 2 bases and 5 bases, in that order; junction bases with no gene match: 12. The CDR3 contains 17 residues. Here the CDR3 DNA reads TGTGCCAGCAGCTTATTGGACCTTGGGACAGGGAAGGAGACCCAGTACTTC. Residues: CASSLLDLGTGKETQYF.

This clonotype showed up just a few times. J is TRBJ2-7 and V is TRBV12-3 or TRBV12-4, with 8 bases aligning to TRBD2. Unmatched junction bases numbered 4, after V lost 3 bases and J lost 0 bases. The CDR3 length is 15 residues. The CDR3 sequence: CASSFLAGHSYEQYF. The CDR3 DNA sequence: TGTGCCAGCAGTTTCCTAGCGGGCCACTCCTACGAGCAGTACTTC.

This chain connects TRBV20-1 to TRBJ2-1, with a tentative D call TRBD2 (6 bases). V lost 0 bases and J lost 5, with 14 bases in between. This CDR3 spans 15 amino acids. Germline CDR1 and CDR2: DFQATT and SNEGSKA (reference sequence). The CDR3 nucleotides are TGCAGTGCTAGAGATCCCGGCTGGGGGGACAATGAGCAGTTCTTC. It yields the protein CSARDPGWGDNEQFF.

The V gene is TRBV5-6, the J gene TRBJ2-1; 8 nucleotides match TRBD2. Germline CDR1 reads SGHDT; CDR2 reads YYEEEE. V lost 0 bases to trimming and J lost 8 bases; unmatched junction nucleotides: 10. CDR3 length: 16 residues. CDR3 protein: CASSLEQERGLDEQFF. In DNA form, the CDR3 reads TGTGCCAGCAGCTTGGAGCAGGAGCGGGGGCTCGATGAGCAGTTCTTC. The full variable domain, completed using reference TRBV5-6 and TRBJ2-1, is DAGVTQSPTHLIKTRGQQVTLRCSPKSGHDTVSWYQQALGQGPQFIFQYYEEEERQRGNFPDRFSGHQFPNYSSELNVNALLLGDSALYLCASSLEQERGLDEQFFGPGTRLTVL.

The V gene is TRBV5-5, the J gene TRBJ2-7; D not certain. CDR1 and CDR2 (germline): SGHKS, YYEKEE (reference sequence). There are 15 residues in the CDR3. V lost 4 bases to trimming and J lost 2 bases, with 16 bases between them. Written as DNA, the CDR3 is TGTGCCAGCAGCGAGACCCCCTACCTCACCTACGAGCAGTACTTC. Amino acids: CASSETPYLTYEQYF.

This sequence joins TRBV7-9 and TRBJ2-7; a possible D gene is TRBD1 (6 bases). The CDR3 spans 14 residues. From germline, CDR1 is SEHNR and CDR2 FQNEAQ (reference sequence). The V and J ends lost 3 bases and 3 bases respectively, with 12 bases between them. DNA of the CDR3: TGTGCCAGCAGCTTCCGGGACATGTACTACGAGCAGTACTTC. Protein sequence: CASSFRDMYYEQYF.

This clonotype was seen repeatedly, ten times or more. The V call is TRBV6-2 or TRBV6-3, the J call TRBJ2-3; D remains unclear. This CDR3 comprises 12 residues. With 2 bases removed from V and 3 bases from J, the gap between germline ends came to 3 bases. In germline, CDR1 is MNHEY, CDR2 SVGEGT. The CDR3 loop is CASSYPTDTQYF. The CDR3 DNA follows: TGTGCCAGCAGTTACCCGACAGATACGCAGTATTTT.

A few counts support this clonotype. The chain carries TRBV6-5 and TRBJ1-2, with 7 bases aligning to TRBD1. This CDR3 is built from 14 residues. CDR1 MNHEY and CDR2 SVGAGI come from the germline V gene. With V trimmed by 2 bases and J by 9 bases, 9 bases remained unmatched. The CDR3 is CASSYAGQAGSYTF. CDR3 DNA sequence: TGTGCCAGCAGTTACGCAGGACAGGCTGGGAGCTACACCTTC.